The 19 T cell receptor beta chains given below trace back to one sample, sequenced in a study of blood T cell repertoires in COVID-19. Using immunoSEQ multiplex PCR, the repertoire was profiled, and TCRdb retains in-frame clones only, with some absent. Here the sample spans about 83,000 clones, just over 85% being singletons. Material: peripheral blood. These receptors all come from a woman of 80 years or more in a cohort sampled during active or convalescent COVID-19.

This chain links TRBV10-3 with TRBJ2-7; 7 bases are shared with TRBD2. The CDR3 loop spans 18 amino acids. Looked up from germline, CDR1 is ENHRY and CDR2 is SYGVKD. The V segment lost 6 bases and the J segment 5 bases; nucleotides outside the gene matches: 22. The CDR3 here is CAIRIRSFEGGRQNEQYF. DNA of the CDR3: TGTGCCATCAGGATACGCTCGTTCGAGGGCGGGAGACAGAACGAGCAGTACTTC.

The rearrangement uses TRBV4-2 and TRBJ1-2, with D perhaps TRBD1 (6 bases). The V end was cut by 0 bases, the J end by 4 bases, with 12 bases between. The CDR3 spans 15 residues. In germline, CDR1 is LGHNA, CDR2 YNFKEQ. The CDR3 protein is CASSQEAAGAYGYTF. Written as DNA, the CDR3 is TGTGCCAGCAGCCAAGAGGCAGCGGGGGCCTATGGCTACACCTTC.

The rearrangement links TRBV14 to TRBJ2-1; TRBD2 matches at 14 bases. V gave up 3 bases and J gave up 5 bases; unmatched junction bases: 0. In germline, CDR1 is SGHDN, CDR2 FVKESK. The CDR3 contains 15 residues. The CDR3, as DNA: TGTGCCAGCAGCCAGGGACTAGCGGGAGACAATGAGCAGTTCTTC. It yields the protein CASSQGLAGDNEQFF.

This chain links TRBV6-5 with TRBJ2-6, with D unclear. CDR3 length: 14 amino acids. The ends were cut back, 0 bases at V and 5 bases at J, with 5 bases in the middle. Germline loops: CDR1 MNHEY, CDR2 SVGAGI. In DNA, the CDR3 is TGTGCCAGCAGTTACTCGCGCCGGGCCAACGTCCTGACTTTC. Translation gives CASSYSRRANVLTF.

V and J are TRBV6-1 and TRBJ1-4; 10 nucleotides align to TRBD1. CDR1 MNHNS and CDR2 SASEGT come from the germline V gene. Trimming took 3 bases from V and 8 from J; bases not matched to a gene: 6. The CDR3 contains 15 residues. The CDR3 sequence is CASSETGGVVEKLFF. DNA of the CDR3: TGTGCCAGCAGTGAGACAGGGGGCGTAGTGGAAAAACTGTTTTTT.

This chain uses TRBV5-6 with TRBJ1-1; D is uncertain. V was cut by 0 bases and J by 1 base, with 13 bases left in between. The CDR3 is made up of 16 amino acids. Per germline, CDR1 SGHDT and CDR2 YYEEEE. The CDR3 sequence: CASSLGGGTRNTEAFF. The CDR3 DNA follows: TGTGCCAGCAGCTTGGGAGGAGGTACCAGGAACACTGAAGCTTTCTTT. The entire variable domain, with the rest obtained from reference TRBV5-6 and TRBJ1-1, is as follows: DAGVTQSPTHLIKTRGQQVTLRCSPKSGHDTVSWYQQALGQGPQFIFQYYEEEERQRGNFPDRFSGHQFPNYSSELNVNALLLGDSALYLCASSLGGGTRNTEAFFGQGTRLTVV.

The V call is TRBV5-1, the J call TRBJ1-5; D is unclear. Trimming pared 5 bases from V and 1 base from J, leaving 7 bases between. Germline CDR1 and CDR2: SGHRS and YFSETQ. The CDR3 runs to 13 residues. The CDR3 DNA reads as TGCGCCAGCAGAGAGGGCAGCAATCAGCCCCAGCATTTT. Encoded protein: CASREGSNQPQHF.

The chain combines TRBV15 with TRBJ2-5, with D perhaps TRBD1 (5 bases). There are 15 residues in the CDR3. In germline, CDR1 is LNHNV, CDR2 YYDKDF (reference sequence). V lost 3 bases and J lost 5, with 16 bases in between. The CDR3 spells CATSRVTEYEETQYF. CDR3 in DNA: TGTGCCACCAGCAGGGTGACAGAGTATGAGGAGACCCAGTACTTC.

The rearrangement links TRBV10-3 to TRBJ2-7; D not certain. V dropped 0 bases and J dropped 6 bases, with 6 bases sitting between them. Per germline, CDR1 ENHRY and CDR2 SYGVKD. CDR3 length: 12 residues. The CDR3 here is CAISESRREQYV. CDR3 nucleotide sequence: TGTGCCATCAGTGAGTCGCGGCGCGAGCAGTACGTC.

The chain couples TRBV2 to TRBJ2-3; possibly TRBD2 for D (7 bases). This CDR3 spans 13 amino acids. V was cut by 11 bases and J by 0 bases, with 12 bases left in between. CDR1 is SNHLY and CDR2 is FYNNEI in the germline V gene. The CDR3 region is CAVPGGSTDTQYF. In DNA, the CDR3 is TGTGCCGTCCCGGGGGGCAGCACAGATACGCAGTATTTT.

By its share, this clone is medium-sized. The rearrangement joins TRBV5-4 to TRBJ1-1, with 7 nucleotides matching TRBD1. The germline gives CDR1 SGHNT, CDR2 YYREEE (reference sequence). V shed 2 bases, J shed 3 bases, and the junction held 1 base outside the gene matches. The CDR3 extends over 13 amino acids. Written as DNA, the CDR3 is TGTGCCAGCAGCTTTGACAGGGACACTGAAGCTTTCTTT. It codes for CASSFDRDTEAFF.

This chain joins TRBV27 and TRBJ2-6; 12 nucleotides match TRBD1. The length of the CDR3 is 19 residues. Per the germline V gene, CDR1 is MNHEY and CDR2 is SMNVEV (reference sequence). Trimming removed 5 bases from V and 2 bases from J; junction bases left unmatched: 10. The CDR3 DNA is TGTGCCAGCAGTAACATTAGGGGGACAGGGGGCACTGGGGCCAACGTCCTGACTTTC. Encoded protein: CASSNIRGTGGTGANVLTF.

The CDR3 DNA reads as TGTGCCAGCTCACTCTTTCGAGAGGGTGGTGGAAACACCATATATTTT. This translates into CASSLFREGGGNTIYF. The chain couples TRBV18 to TRBJ1-3, with D hard to call. This CDR3 comprises 16 residues. From germline, CDR1 is KGHSH and CDR2 LQKENI. V was trimmed by 4 bases and J by 3 bases, leaving 16 bases between them.

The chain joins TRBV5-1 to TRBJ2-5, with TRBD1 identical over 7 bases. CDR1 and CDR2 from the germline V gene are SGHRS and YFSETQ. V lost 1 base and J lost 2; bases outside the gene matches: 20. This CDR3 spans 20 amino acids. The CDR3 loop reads CASSLPSRQGSRDFQETQYF. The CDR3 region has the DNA TGCGCCAGCAGCTTGCCATCAAGACAGGGCTCTAGAGACTTTCAAGAGACCCAGTACTTC.

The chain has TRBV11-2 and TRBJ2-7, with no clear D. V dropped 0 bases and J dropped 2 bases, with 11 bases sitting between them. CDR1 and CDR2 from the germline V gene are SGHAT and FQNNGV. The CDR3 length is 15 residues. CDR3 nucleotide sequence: TGTGCCAGCAGCTTAGAATTTGGCAGGCCCTACGAGCAGTACGTC. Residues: CASSLEFGRPYEQYV.

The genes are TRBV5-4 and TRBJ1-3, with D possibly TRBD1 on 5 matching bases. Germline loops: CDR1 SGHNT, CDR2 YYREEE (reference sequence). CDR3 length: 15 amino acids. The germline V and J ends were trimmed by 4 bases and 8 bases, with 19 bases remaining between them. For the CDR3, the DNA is TGTGCCAGCAGCCTATCAGGGACTTCAGCTGACACCATATATTTT. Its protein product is CASSLSGTSADTIYF.

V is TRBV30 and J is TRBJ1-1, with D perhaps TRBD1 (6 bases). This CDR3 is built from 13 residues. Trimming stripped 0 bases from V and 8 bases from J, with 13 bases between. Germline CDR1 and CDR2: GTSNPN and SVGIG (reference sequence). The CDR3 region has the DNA TGTGCCTGGAGTGTACTATCCGGACAGGAAGCTTTCTTT. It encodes CAWSVLSGQEAFF.

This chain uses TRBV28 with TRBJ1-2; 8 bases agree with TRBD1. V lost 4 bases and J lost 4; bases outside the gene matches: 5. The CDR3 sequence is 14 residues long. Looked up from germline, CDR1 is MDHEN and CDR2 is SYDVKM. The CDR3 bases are TGTGCCAGCAGTTCCAGGGGGCTTATCTATGGCTACACCTTC. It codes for CASSSRGLIYGYTF.

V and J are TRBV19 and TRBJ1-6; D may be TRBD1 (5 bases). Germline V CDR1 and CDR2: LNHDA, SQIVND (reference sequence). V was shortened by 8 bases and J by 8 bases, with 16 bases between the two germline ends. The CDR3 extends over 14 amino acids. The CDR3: CASQTRQGHSPLHF. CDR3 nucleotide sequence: TGTGCCAGTCAAACCCGCCAGGGTCATTCACCCCTCCACTTT.